This paragraph covers one TCR beta chain sequence. This clone's antigen is unknown. No clone much larger than this one lies a single base away; base qualities are absent. These data originate in a study of shared clonotypes between healthy human individuals (dated by TCRdb to about 2020). Regarding the study in general: Three men and a couple of women, aged 18 to 49 years, made up the cohort. For each donor, CD4 naive and CD4 memory were each run on three plates, CD8 naive on two plates, and CD8 memory on one plate. The study deeply sequenced blood TCR repertoires of about five healthy adults to estimate repertoire size and the extent of clonotype sharing between individuals. To increase sequencing depth and limit assay-specific biases, TCR repertoire library preparation and sequencing were carried out by different laboratories using diverse techniques. Leukapheresis yielded between about 0.85 and 9.5 billion PBMCs per donor. Beyond this particular receptor, the publication reports: Sampling was restricted to blood, and TCR repertoires in tissues likely differ from the TCR repertoires found in blood. Higher generation probabilities were observed for clonotypes shared by all four sorted-subset donors than for non-shared clonotypes. Pairwise subsampling indicated that sequencing depth was expected to affect the degree of clonotype sharing among donors. Across four donors, approximately 5% of naive CD4, 3% to 4% of naive CD8, about 2.3% of memory CD4, and approximately 0.4% of memory CD8 clonotypes were shared. Estimated clonotype richness was generally larger for naive than for memory subsets. Even with the large sequencing depth, rarefaction of the sorted-subset datasets indicated that sequencing was incomplete. The small number of donors limited the genetic and exposure-history diversity represented.

The CDR3 has 15 amino acids, counting the end cysteine and phenylalanine. The sequence is cut down to CDR3 DNA, 45 bases in frame from base 1. CDR1 MNHNY and CDR2 SVGAGI are derived from the germline V gene (reference sequence). Trimming costs V 1 base and J 4 bases, and their ends lie 13 bases apart. Using the deep immunoSEQ assay, multiplex PCR amplified TCR CDR3 regions from genomic DNA. Extracted genomic DNA from each cell subset was spread evenly across all wells of several immunoSEQ 96-well plates, with each plate serving as a replicate. For sorted subsets, 150 to 200 ng genomic DNA, equal to tens of thousands of T cell genomes, was loaded into each replicate PCR. Purified libraries were quantified with a Qubit 3.0 fluorometer, sized on a Bioanalyzer 2100, and re-quantified with the KAPA Library Quantification kit. Each immunoSEQ 96-well plate was sequenced on its own single-read 150-cycle Illumina NextSeq 550 flow cell. Per the original workflow: Because the immunoSEQ output included only junctional sequences and no quality scores, the filtering could not be the same as the filtering used for full-length reads. To assign V/J genes and CDR3, sequences were annotated against IMGT germline references using PyIR, a Python wrapper for IgBLAST v1.9. Reads were removed for weak V/J assignments (E-value above 1e-6), missing CDR3, stop codons, out-of-frame junctions, or ambiguous translated residues. V3J clonotypes were defined by identical inferred V gene, J gene, and CDR3 amino acid sequence. Percentage overlap between repertoires was computed as shared unique clonotypes divided by the size of the smaller repertoire. Repertoire richness was assessed with RTK rarefaction, the Chao1 estimator, and Recon v2.1 estimates of unobserved clonotypes. OLGA was used to compute generation probabilities for all TCRbeta clonotypes that the gDNA method yielded from a handful of donors. What TCRdb holds here is the immuneACCESS table cut down to in-frame rearrangements. Part of the clones is not present; checked against another copy, under half of the missing clones reflect an unresolved V gene, and the others are unexplained. The D gene and trimming were derived from the DNA, and the V and J assignments and clone size from that table. This sample holds approximately 2.5 million clones; approximately 92% were observed only once. Roughly 0.14% of the sample goes to the ten largest clones.

Healthy HIV-negative adults with no recently reported acute infections or vaccinations were included as donors. All donors were Caucasian adults living in Nashville, Tennessee, USA. CD4+ T cells were enriched by magnetic negative selection, after which naive cells were positively selected on CD45RA and the negative fraction was taken as the memory subset. After blood collection by leukapheresis, PBMCs were isolated using Ficoll-Histopaque density gradient centrifugation and then cryopreserved in the vapor phase of liquid nitrogen. Analytical flow cytometry was used to check the purity and quantity of each magnetically sorted T cell population. From each sorted fraction, genomic DNA was isolated and quantified by UV absorbance on a Nanodrop 2000c.

The origin of this receptor is a man aged 18 to 30 in good health. The sequenced sample was naive CD4+ T cells sorted from blood. In light of the paper, this sample's cell subset or site label describes: CD45RA+ positively selected. The chain is assembled from TRBV6-6 and TRBJ1-1, with TRBD1 as a weak D call on 5 bases. The DNA sequence is as follows: TGTGCCAGCAGTTACTACGACGCCAGGGTCACTGAAGCTTTCTTT. It codes for CASSYYDARVTEAFF.